This entry concerns a single T cell receptor beta chain. Germline CDR1 and CDR2: MNHNY and SVGAGI (reference sequence). The CDR3 is 15 amino acids. V lost 0 bases to trimming and J lost 8 bases, with 16 bases between them. This specimen belongs to a study of T cell changes during pregnancy in multiple sclerosis. Here immunoSEQ multiplex PCR was the method, and the copy in TCRdb shows in-frame clones only, minus some. Of approximately 90,000 clones in the sample, roughly 89% were seen once. Sequenced material: peripheral blood, taken after pregnancy. This receptor was identified in a female donor in good health, enrolled as a control in a pregnancy study. V usage is TRBV6-6 and J usage is TRBJ1-2; D is perhaps TRBD1 (5 bases). This CDR3 is CASSYSGEDIDGYTF. The CDR3 nucleotides read TGTGCCAGCAGTTACTCGGGGGAGGATATCGACGGCTACACCTTC.